This T cell receptor (beta chain) comes out of a study of T cell repertoires in cytomegalovirus infection. The CDR3 sequence is 16 residues long. The germline V gene has CDR1 SGHAT and CDR2 FQDESV (reference sequence). MiXCR, applied by TCRdb to the reads, yields one record per CDR3 protein. The sample lists about 830,000 distinct CDR3 sequences; less than 35% were seen once. This clonotype was observed a few times. The target antigen is unknown. Relative to the germline gene, one junction end is altered; a read error may explain this. The specimen was cultured CD8+ T cells from PBMCs, collected from culture after CMV antigen stimulation. This rearrangement joins TRBV11-1 to TRBJ2-2, with no clear D. This clonotype was obtained from a human donor in good health (CMV status not recorded). Some clones in this sample may be carry-over from other donors' samples. This CDR3 is CVSTPVGISNTGELFF. The CDR3 DNA reads TGTGTCAGCACCCCAGTTGGCATTTCGAACACCGGGGAGCTGTTTTTT. Complete variable domain (other parts from reference TRBV11-1 and TRBJ2-2): EAEVAQSPRYKITEKSQAVAFWCDPISGHATLYWYRQILGQGPELLVQFQDESVVDDSQLPKDRFSAERLKGVDSTLKIQPAELGDSAMYLCVSTPVGISNTGELFFGEGSRLTVL.